Below, 31 T cell receptor beta chains from the same sample are listed, as sequenced in a study of post-analysis software for immune sequencing data. Their target antigens are unknown. Unique molecular identifiers were built into the TCR beta cDNA libraries. Each CDR3 protein gets one entry after TCRdb re-called the PCR reads with MiXCR. There are around 500,000 distinct CDR3 sequences in the sample; roughly 34% occur only once, and about 5.6% lies in the top ten. Study results and limitations: A handful of TRBV segments (TRBV5-6, TRBV5-1 and TRBV20-1 among them) occurred more frequently in patients than in controls.

Sequencing was done on a sample of blood. The receptors were gathered from a girl aged 2 to 17 with multiple sclerosis.

This clonotype was picked up a small number of times. The rearrangement links TRBV20-1 to TRBJ2-7; a weak D match, TRBD2 (6 bases). Germline loops: CDR1 DFQATT, CDR2 SNEGSKA (reference sequence). CDR3 length equals 14 residues. Trimming cost V 6 bases and J 4 bases, with 19 bases left between them. The CDR3 region is CSASGLPRAYEQYF. The CDR3 bases are TGCAGTGCCAGCGGGCTTCCCCGGGCGTACGAGCAGTACTTC.

The chain combines TRBV20-1 with TRBJ2-3, with D tentatively TRBD2 (5 bases). Germline V gene data show CDR1 as DFQATT and CDR2 as SNEGSKA (reference sequence). CDR3 length: 12 residues. Deletions cut 5 bases from V and 1 base from J, with 7 bases between. CDR3 amino acids: CSAEGGTDTQYF. CDR3 bases: TGCAGTGCTGAGGGAGGCACAGATACGCAGTATTTT.

This clonotype was seen only a few times. The gene calls are TRBV5-1 and TRBJ2-1; 9 bases map to TRBD1. The CDR3 spans 15 residues. Germline CDR1 and CDR2: SGHRS and YFSETQ. J lost 8 bases, V lost 4 bases, and 10 bases had no gene match. The CDR3 here is CASSPGTGSMDEQFF. The CDR3 nucleotides read TGCGCCAGCAGCCCAGGGACAGGGAGTATGGATGAGCAGTTCTTC.

The chain combines TRBV5-1 with TRBJ1-6, with a tentative D call TRBD1 (6 bases). CDR1 and CDR2 from the germline V gene are SGHRS and YFSETQ. Trimming left V 5 bases short and J 0 bases short, with 21 bases between. The CDR3 has 19 amino acids. Here the CDR3 reads CASSTYPSDRSSYNSPLHF. The CDR3 DNA reads TGCGCCAGCAGTACTTACCCCTCGGACAGAAGCTCCTATAATTCACCCCTCCACTTT.

This clonotype was seen more than once but under ten times. The chain links TRBV6-5 to TRBJ2-5; the D is unclear. Trimming removed 6 bases from V and 5 bases from J, with 7 bases in between. Germline CDR1 reads MNHEY; CDR2 reads SVGAGI. The CDR3 is 11 residues long. The CDR3 sequence is CASSRMETQYF. The CDR3 DNA reads TGTGCCAGCAGCCGGATGGAGACCCAGTACTTC.

Concerning this clonotype: Relative to the germline gene, one junction end is altered; a read error may explain this. The chain combines TRBV9 with TRBJ2-3; perhaps TRBD2 as D (5 bases). This CDR3 comprises 14 residues. Germline V gene data show CDR1 as SGDLS and CDR2 as YYNGEE. The CDR3 coding sequence is TGTACCAGCAGCGTAATTGGTAGCGCAGATACGCAGTATTTT. It translates to CTSSVIGSADTQYF.

This chain connects TRBV7-2 to TRBJ2-5; 8 nucleotides align to TRBD2. The germline V gene encodes CDR1 SGHTA and CDR2 FQGNSA. The V segment lost 5 bases and the J segment 5 bases; nucleotides outside the gene matches: 13. This CDR3 contains 16 residues. This CDR3 reads CASSQGPGLGEETQYF. Written as DNA, the CDR3 is TGTGCCAGCAGCCAAGGACCGGGACTAGGGGAGGAGACCCAGTACTTC.

In its sample, this clonotype was seen a few times. The J gene is TRBJ2-7, the V gene TRBV5-1; D may be TRBD1 (6 bases). This CDR3 comprises 16 residues. Per germline, CDR1 SGHRS and CDR2 YFSETQ. V dropped 0 bases and J dropped 0 bases, with 13 bases sitting between them. This CDR3 reads CASSLASRQVSYEQYF. The CDR3 coding sequence is TGCGCCAGCAGCTTGGCCTCGCGACAGGTCTCCTACGAGCAGTACTTC.

The gene calls are TRBV12-5 and TRBJ2-1, with 8 bases lining up with TRBD2. CDR1 and CDR2 from the germline V gene are LGHNT and FRNRAP. The CDR3 length is 14 residues. The V segment lost 3 bases and the J segment 9 bases; nucleotides outside the gene matches: 7. CDR3 loop: CASGFSGEAGEQFF. DNA of the CDR3: TGTGCTAGTGGTTTTAGCGGGGAGGCAGGTGAGCAGTTCTTC.

The chain uses TRBV24-1 and TRBJ2-3; D gene uncertain. CDR3 length: 13 residues. Germline V lookup: CDR1 KGHDR, CDR2 SFDVKD. The V end lost 5 bases, the J end lost 1 base, and 6 bases lay between the germline ends. Written as DNA, the CDR3 is TGTGCCACCAGTGTCCGGGGCACAGATACGCAGTATTTT. Translating gives CATSVRGTDTQYF.

The rearrangement links TRBV5-1 to TRBJ1-1; 8 nucleotides agree with TRBD1. From germline, CDR1 is SGHRS and CDR2 YFSETQ. The V gene end was trimmed by 4 bases and the J gene end by 1 base; junction bases not matched to a gene: 9. CDR3 length equals 16 residues. The CDR3 bases are TGCGCCAGCAGCCCAACGGACAGGGCCTCGAACACTGAAGCTTTCTTT. Translation: CASSPTDRASNTEAFF.

This clonotype was observed a few times. The chain links TRBV12-3 or TRBV12-4 to TRBJ1-5; a weak D match, TRBD1 (6 bases). The CDR3 is made up of 15 amino acids. V shed 4 bases and J shed 5 bases, with 15 bases lying between them. The CDR3 sequence: CASSSNWGAHQPQHF. In DNA form, the CDR3 reads TGTGCCAGCAGTTCTAATTGGGGGGCACATCAGCCCCAGCATTTT.

This clonotype was observed a few times. The chain carries TRBV3-1 and TRBJ2-7; 7 positions agree with TRBD2. There are 16 residues in the CDR3. Losses at the gene ends were 4 bases for V and 2 bases for J; bases not matched to a gene: 11. CDR1 and CDR2 (germline): LGHDT, YNNKEL (reference sequence). The CDR3 is CASSPGLTMGTYEQYF. The CDR3 DNA follows: TGTGCCAGCAGCCCGGGACTAACGATGGGCACCTACGAGCAGTACTTC.

The V gene is TRBV6-6, the J gene TRBJ1-2; D is undetermined. Per the germline V gene, CDR1 is MNHNY and CDR2 is SVGAGI (reference sequence). CDR3 length: 12 residues. Trimming stripped 7 bases from V and 8 bases from J, with 14 bases between. The DNA for the CDR3 is TGTGCCAGCAATCTGTTGGGGAGGGGCTACACCTTC. This codes for CASNLLGRGYTF.

The rearrangement uses TRBV10-3 and TRBJ1-6; D is ambiguous. V dropped 6 bases and J dropped 5 bases, with 11 bases sitting between them. Per germline, CDR1 ENHRY and CDR2 SYGVKD. The CDR3 spans 14 residues. CDR3 DNA: TGTGCCATCAGGGGGTCCCGCAATAATTCACCCCTCCACTTT. Protein product: CAIRGSRNNSPLHF.

The CDR3 DNA follows: TGCGCCAGCAGCCGGTTGGGGACAACACAAGAGACCCAGTACTTC. Residues: CASSRLGTTQETQYF. This rearrangement joins TRBV5-1 to TRBJ2-5, with D possibly being TRBD1 (6 bases). V lost 4 bases and J 2 bases, leaving 15 bases between the germline ends. Germline values: CDR1 SGHRS, CDR2 YFSETQ. CDR3 length: 15 residues.

This chain links TRBV20-1 with TRBJ1-5; D possibly corresponds to TRBD1 (6 bases). The germline V gene encodes CDR1 DFQATT and CDR2 SNEGSKA (reference sequence). The CDR3 consists of 17 residues. V lost 3 bases to trimming and J lost 0 bases, with 18 bases between them. The chain's CDR3 is CSASPMGGQNSNQPQHF. The CDR3 DNA sequence: TGCAGTGCTAGCCCAATGGGGGGGCAGAATAGCAATCAGCCCCAGCATTTT.

This rearrangement joins TRBV12-3 or TRBV12-4 to TRBJ1-2; D might be TRBD1 (5 bases). With 3 bases removed from V and 8 bases from J, the gap between germline ends came to 19 bases. The CDR3 extends over 15 amino acids. The CDR3 reads CASSLWGGGLGGYTF. Here the CDR3 DNA reads TGTGCCAGCAGTTTGTGGGGCGGAGGGCTGGGAGGCTACACCTTC.

This chain uses TRBV20-1 with TRBJ1-2; D gene ambiguous. CDR3 size: 10 residues. Germline CDR1 reads DFQATT; CDR2 reads SNEGSKA (reference sequence). Between the trimmed V and J ends, which lost 6 bases and 8 bases, there was a span of 10 bases. The CDR3 is CSASASGYTF. The CDR3 region has the DNA TGCAGTGCCTCCGCATCCGGCTACACCTTC.

This rearrangement joins TRBV18 to TRBJ2-3; 9 bases align to TRBD1. Unmatched junction bases numbered 5, after V lost 3 bases and J lost 4 bases. CDR3 length: 15 amino acids. CDR1 and CDR2 from the germline V gene are KGHSH and LQKENI. CDR3 amino acids: CASSPGTGSPDTQYF. The CDR3, as DNA: TGTGCCAGCTCACCCGGGACAGGGTCGCCAGATACGCAGTATTTT.

This clonotype has just a few counts. The chain joins TRBV4-1 to TRBJ2-5; tentatively, D is TRBD2 (5 bases). Trimming shortened V by 0 bases and J by 5 bases, and 13 bases separated the two germline ends. The CDR3 sequence is 15 residues long. The germline V gene has CDR1 MGHRA and CDR2 YSYEKL. CDR3 sequence reads: CASSQDPEASETQYF. The CDR3 DNA follows: TGCGCCAGCAGCCAAGACCCGGAGGCAAGTGAGACCCAGTACTTC.

The gene calls are TRBV19 and TRBJ2-3; D is uncertain. Per germline, CDR1 LNHDA and CDR2 SQIVND (reference sequence). The CDR3 is 12 residues long. Trimming left V 2 bases short and J 4 bases short, with 4 bases between. The CDR3 nucleotides are TGTGCCAGTAGTATACCAGCAGATACGCAGTATTTT. Translated: CASSIPADTQYF.

This clonotype was seen a handful of times. V is TRBV28 and J is TRBJ2-4; D remains ambiguous. Deletions cut 4 bases from V and 6 bases from J, with 10 bases between. CDR1 MDHEN and CDR2 SYDVKM come from the germline V gene. The CDR3 contains 13 residues. CDR3 DNA sequence: TGTGCCAGCAGTTCAACGTACGGAAACATTCAGTACTTC. Protein sequence: CASSSTYGNIQYF. The full variable domain, rest sourced from reference TRBV28 and TRBJ2-4, is DVKVTQSSRYLVKRTGEKVFLECVQDMDHENMFWYRQDPGLGLRLIYFSYDVKMKEKGDIPEGYSVSREKKERFSLILESASTNQTSMYLCASSSTYGNIQYFGAGTRLSVL.

This clonotype was seen more than once but under ten times. The J gene is TRBJ1-1, the V gene TRBV9; D is perhaps TRBD1 (6 bases). The CDR3 contains 14 residues. The V end was cut by 0 bases, the J end by 1 base, with 7 bases between. Germline CDR1 is SGDLS and CDR2 is YYNGEE. This CDR3 is CASSVGGRNTEAFF. The CDR3 nucleotides are TGTGCCAGCAGCGTAGGGGGGCGGAACACTGAAGCTTTCTTT.

This clonotype was observed a handful of times. This rearrangement joins TRBV10-3 to TRBJ1-1; 8 nucleotides align to TRBD1. Germline V gene lookup returns CDR1 ENHRY and CDR2 SYGVKD. V was pared by 5 bases and J by 2 bases, with 4 bases of the junction left unmatched. The CDR3 sequence is 14 residues long. The chain's CDR3 is CAISRGQDNTEAFF. As DNA, the CDR3 is TGTGCCATCAGTAGGGGACAGGACAACACTGAAGCTTTCTTT.

J is TRBJ2-7 and V is TRBV5-4; 7 bases match TRBD1. The CDR3 spans 14 residues. V gave up 2 bases and J gave up 8 bases; unmatched junction bases: 10. Germline CDR1 reads SGHNT; CDR2 reads YYREEE (reference sequence). The CDR3 here is CASSLGTDPSQQYF. The CDR3 bases are TGTGCCAGCAGCTTAGGGACAGACCCTAGTCAGCAGTACTTC.

This chain joins TRBV11-1 and TRBJ2-3, with a weak D call TRBD2 (6 bases). V was trimmed by 7 bases and J by 3 bases, leaving 17 bases between them. CDR1 and CDR2 from the germline V gene are SGHAT and FQDESV (reference sequence). CDR3 length: 15 amino acids. CDR3 loop: CASNRAAGGTDTQYF. The CDR3 DNA reads TGTGCCAGCAACCGAGCAGCGGGCGGAACAGATACGCAGTATTTT.

The table lists this clonotype with a few counts. The chain combines TRBV6-5 with TRBJ2-5; 10 nucleotides line up with TRBD2. The germline V gene encodes CDR1 MNHEY and CDR2 SVGAGI. The CDR3 is 15 amino acids. V lost 5 bases, J lost 5 bases, and 8 bases stayed unmatched. The CDR3 sequence is CASSALAGAGETQYF. The CDR3 nucleotides are TGTGCCAGCAGTGCGCTAGCGGGGGCCGGGGAGACCCAGTACTTC.

This chain links TRBV6-6 with TRBJ2-5; 9 nucleotides align to TRBD2. This CDR3 region has 15 residues. In germline, CDR1 is MNHNY, CDR2 SVGAGI (reference sequence). The V gene end was trimmed by 2 bases and the J gene end by 0 bases; junction bases not matched to a gene: 1. CDR3 region: CASSYLAGNQETQYF. DNA of the CDR3: TGTGCCAGCAGTTACCTAGCGGGGAACCAAGAGACCCAGTACTTC.

This clonotype was found a few times. The chain recombines TRBV9 with TRBJ2-1, with 13 bases that match TRBD2. The CDR3 runs to 16 residues. Germline V gene sequence: CDR1 SGDLS, CDR2 YYNGEE. Trimming removed 3 bases from V and 8 bases from J; junction bases left unmatched: 8. CDR3 bases: TGTGCCAGCAGCGGACTAGCGGGGGGTCCTTTGGATGAGCAGTTCTTC. Protein: CASSGLAGGPLDEQFF.

This CDR3 reads CASSELGVGNTIYF. CDR3 sequence (DNA): TGTGCCAGCAGTGAACTAGGGGTTGGAAACACCATATATTTT. V is TRBV25-1 and J is TRBJ1-3, with D perhaps TRBD1 (5 bases). The germline CDR1 and CDR2 sequences are MGHDK and SYGVNS. Trimming pared 2 bases from V and 3 bases from J, leaving 8 bases between. This CDR3 region has 14 residues.